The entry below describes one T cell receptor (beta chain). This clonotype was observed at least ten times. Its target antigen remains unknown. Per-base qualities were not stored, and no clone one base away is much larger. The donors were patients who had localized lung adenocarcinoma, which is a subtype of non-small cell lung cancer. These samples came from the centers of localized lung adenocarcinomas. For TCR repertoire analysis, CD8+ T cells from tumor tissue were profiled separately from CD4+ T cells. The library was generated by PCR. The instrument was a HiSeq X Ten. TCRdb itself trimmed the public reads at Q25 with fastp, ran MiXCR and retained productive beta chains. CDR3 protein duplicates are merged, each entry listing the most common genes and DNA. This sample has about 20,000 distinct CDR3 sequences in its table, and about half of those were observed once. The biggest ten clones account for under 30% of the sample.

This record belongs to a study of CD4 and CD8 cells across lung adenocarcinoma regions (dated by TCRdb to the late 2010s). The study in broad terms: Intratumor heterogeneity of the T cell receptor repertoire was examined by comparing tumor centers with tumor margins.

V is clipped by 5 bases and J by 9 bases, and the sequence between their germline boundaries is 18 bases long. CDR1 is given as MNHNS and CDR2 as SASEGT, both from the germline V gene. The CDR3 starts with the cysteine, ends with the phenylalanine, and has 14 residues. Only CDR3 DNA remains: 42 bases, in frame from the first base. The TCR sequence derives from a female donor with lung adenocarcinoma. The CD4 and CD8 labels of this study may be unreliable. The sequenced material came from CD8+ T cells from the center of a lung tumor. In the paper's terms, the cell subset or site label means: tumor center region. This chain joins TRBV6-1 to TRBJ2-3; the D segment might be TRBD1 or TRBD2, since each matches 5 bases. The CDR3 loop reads CASSLGLGRETQYF. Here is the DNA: TGTGCCAGCAGTCTAGGACTGGGCAGGGAGACGCAGTATTTT.